Below are 14 T cell receptor beta chains sequenced from a single sample in a study of neoadjuvant anti-PD-1 for oral cavity cancer. Time point indicated: after neoadjuvant nivolumab, at surgical resection. Assay: immunoSEQ multiplex PCR; the TCRdb copy retains only in-frame clones and omits some. The sample lists roughly 7,800 clones, approximately 65% occurring once. The sample here was PBMCs, taken after nivolumab (anti-PD-1) treatment. The receptors here all came from a person between 35 and 79 years old with oral cavity squamous cell carcinoma.

This chain connects TRBV30 to TRBJ2-3, with D uncertain. This CDR3 is built from 13 residues. The V gene lost 0 bases and the J gene lost 6 bases, with 10 bases spanning the gap. In germline, CDR1 is GTSNPN, CDR2 SVGIG (reference sequence). In DNA, the CDR3 is TGTGCCTGGAGTGTTGATCCTTCGGATACGCAGTATTTT. Translation: CAWSVDPSDTQYF.

This sequence joins TRBV25-1 and TRBJ1-1, with D hard to call. Germline V gene data show CDR1 as MGHDK and CDR2 as SYGVNS. Trimming left V 1 base short and J 0 bases short, with 3 bases between. The CDR3 covers 13 residues. CDR3 DNA sequence: TGTGCCAGCAGTGAATTGGTGAACACTGAAGCTTTCTTT. It translates to CASSELVNTEAFF.

The CDR3 DNA is TGTGCCAGCAGCTCTGGGACCAGCCGCCGCGAGCAGTACTTC. This translates into CASSSGTSRREQYF. The chain has TRBV7-2 and TRBJ2-7; possibly TRBD1 or TRBD2 for D (5 bases each). Germline V gives CDR1 SGHTA, CDR2 FQGNSA. The CDR3 runs 14 residues. Trimming stripped 4 bases from V and 6 bases from J, with 16 bases between.

This clone came up a few times. The chain has TRBV4-2 and TRBJ1-1; D unresolved. The CDR3 has 14 residues. Germline V gene data show CDR1 as LGHNA and CDR2 as YNFKEQ. V was clipped by 2 bases and J by 5 bases, with 12 bases between them. This CDR3 reads CASSQSRSGTEAFF. The CDR3 DNA is TGTGCCAGCAGCCAATCTCGAAGCGGTACTGAAGCTTTCTTT.

This chain uses TRBV2 with TRBJ2-4; D gene ambiguous. Trimming shortened V by 3 bases and J by 3 bases, and 12 bases separated the two germline ends. Germline-derived CDR1 and CDR2 are SNHLY and FYNNEI. The CDR3 covers 15 residues. CDR3 loop: CASSDPVRVKNIQYF. CDR3 sequence (DNA): TGTGCCAGCAGTGACCCTGTACGTGTCAAAAACATTCAGTACTTC.

This clone was seen just once. The rearrangement links TRBV9 to TRBJ1-2; TRBD1 aligns across 7 bases. Germline CDR1 is SGDLS and CDR2 is YYNGEE. With V trimmed by 3 bases and J by 10 bases, 6 bases remained unmatched. The CDR3 length is 12 residues. In DNA form, the CDR3 reads TGTGCCAGCAGCGGCGACAGGGTCGCCTACACCTTC. It yields the protein CASSGDRVAYTF. Full variable domain (remainder filled in from reference TRBV9 and TRBJ1-2): DSGVTQTPKHLITATGQRVTLRCSPRSGDLSVYWYQQSLDQGLQFLIQYYNGEERAKGNILERFSAQQFPDLHSELNLSSLELGDSALYFCASSGDRVAYTFGSGTRLTVV.

V usage is TRBV28 and J usage is TRBJ2-4; D ambiguous. Trimming left V 2 bases short and J 0 bases short, with 14 bases between. Per germline, CDR1 MDHEN and CDR2 SYDVKM. The CDR3 is 17 amino acids. The CDR3 bases are TGTGCCAGCAGTTTACCCACTGAGATGCTAGCCAAAAACATTCAGTACTTC. Amino acid sequence: CASSLPTEMLAKNIQYF.

The DNA for the CDR3 is TGTGCCAGTAGCCCTCGACGTGGATTCTATGGCTACACCTTC. It codes for CASSPRRGFYGYTF. The chain is built from TRBV19 and TRBJ1-2; D not resolved. Germline values: CDR1 LNHDA, CDR2 SQIVND (reference sequence). Trimming stripped 6 bases from V and 4 bases from J, with 15 bases between. The CDR3 length is 14 residues.

This sequence joins TRBV5-4 and TRBJ2-2; 8 bases align to TRBD2. The germline V gene encodes CDR1 SGHNT and CDR2 YYREEE (reference sequence). The V segment lost 4 bases and the J segment 2 bases; nucleotides outside the gene matches: 4. This CDR3 contains 15 residues. CDR3 DNA: TGTGCCAGCAGCCCGGGGGGGGGAAACACCGGGGAGCTGTTTTTT. Amino acid sequence: CASSPGGGNTGELFF. Supplemented by reference TRBV5-4 and TRBJ2-2, the full variable domain reads ETGVTQSPTHLIKTRGQQVTLRCSSQSGHNTVSWYQQALGQGPQFIFQYYREEENGRGNFPPRFSGLQFPNYSSELNVNALELDDSALYLCASSPGGGNTGELFFGEGSRLTVL.

V is TRBV14 and J is TRBJ1-6; a possible D gene is TRBD1 (5 bases). Germline V gene lookup returns CDR1 SGHDN and CDR2 FVKESK. The V gene lost 4 bases and the J gene lost 7 bases, with 11 bases spanning the gap. This CDR3 is 14 amino acids long. The chain's CDR3 is CASSLGRGNSPLHF. CDR3 in DNA: TGTGCCAGCAGCCTGGGGAGGGGAAATTCACCCCTCCACTTT.

This rearrangement joins TRBV5-6 to TRBJ1-1; 8 bases fit TRBD1. The CDR3 runs 14 residues. Trimming removed 5 bases from V and 1 base from J; junction bases left unmatched: 4. The germline gives CDR1 SGHDT, CDR2 YYEEEE. CDR3 nucleotides: TGTGCCAGCAGTTATGACAGGGGGAACACTGAAGCTTTCTTT. As protein: CASSYDRGNTEAFF.

This clone was counted between two and nine times. CDR3 DNA sequence: TGTGCCAGCAGCGCGGCAGGGGGCCGGGATGGCTACACCTTC. It is translated as CASSAAGGRDGYTF. The V call is TRBV4-2, the J call TRBJ1-2, with 8 nucleotides matching TRBD1. The length of the CDR3 is 14 residues. Unmatched junction bases numbered 8, after V lost 5 bases and J lost 6 bases. Germline V gene data show CDR1 as LGHNA and CDR2 as YNFKEQ.

The V call is TRBV7-2, the J call TRBJ1-1; perhaps TRBD1 as D (5 bases). V gave up 5 bases and J gave up 7 bases, with 17 bases separating them. The CDR3 has 14 residues. Germline V gene sequence: CDR1 SGHTA, CDR2 FQGNSA. This chain's CDR3 is CASSLDSSFYEAFF. In DNA, the CDR3 is TGTGCCAGCAGCCTCGACAGTAGTTTCTATGAAGCTTTCTTT.

The chain joins TRBV6-5 to TRBJ2-1; 7 positions match TRBD1. The V gene end was trimmed by 6 bases and the J gene end by 1 base; junction bases not matched to a gene: 3. The germline gives CDR1 MNHEY, CDR2 SVGAGI. This CDR3 is 14 amino acids long. The CDR3 spells CASRPGGSYNEQFF. CDR3 sequence (DNA): TGTGCCAGCAGACCAGGGGGTTCCTACAATGAGCAGTTCTTC.